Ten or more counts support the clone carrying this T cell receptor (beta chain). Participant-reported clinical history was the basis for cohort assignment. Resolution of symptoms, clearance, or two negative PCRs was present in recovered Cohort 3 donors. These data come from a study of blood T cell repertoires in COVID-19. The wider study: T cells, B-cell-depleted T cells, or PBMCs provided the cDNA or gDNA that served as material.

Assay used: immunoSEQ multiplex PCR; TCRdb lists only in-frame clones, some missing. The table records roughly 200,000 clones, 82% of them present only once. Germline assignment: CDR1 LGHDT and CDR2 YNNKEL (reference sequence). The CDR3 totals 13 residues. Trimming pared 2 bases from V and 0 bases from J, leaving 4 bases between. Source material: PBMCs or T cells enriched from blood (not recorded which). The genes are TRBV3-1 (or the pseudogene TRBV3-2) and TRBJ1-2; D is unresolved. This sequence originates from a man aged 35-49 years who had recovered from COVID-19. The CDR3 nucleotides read TGTGCCAGCAGCCAATTAGCTAACTATGGCTACACCTTC. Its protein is CASSQLANYGYTF.